What follows are 26 T cell receptor beta chains derived from one specimen sequenced in a study of cytomegalovirus exposure and HLA in healthy donors. Primers: 60 Vbeta forward and 13 Jbeta reverse. Sequencing was performed with immunoSEQ multiplex PCR; in TCRdb, only in-frame clones are kept and a portion is missing. The sample lists roughly 120,000 clones; about four fifths were seen once. Material: PBMCs. The receptors derive from a man aged 18 to 29 in good health and CMV-seronegative.

This clone was counted only a few times. The genes are TRBV5-1 and TRBJ1-4; 7 bases agree with TRBD1. CDR3 length: 14 amino acids. With 4 bases clipped from V and 7 bases from J, the junction kept 7 bases outside the gene matches. Per germline, CDR1 SGHRS and CDR2 YFSETQ. As DNA, the CDR3 is TGCGCCAGCAGCCTGACAGGGTCTAGTGAAAAACTGTTTTTT. As protein: CASSLTGSSEKLFF.

The chain links TRBV7-2 to TRBJ2-2; no clear D. Trimming pared 1 base from V and 6 bases from J, leaving 9 bases between. The CDR3 is made up of 14 amino acids. CDR1 is SGHTA and CDR2 is FQGNSA in the germline V gene. CDR3 protein: CASSLEALPGELFF. CDR3 DNA: TGTGCCAGCAGCTTAGAGGCACTACCCGGGGAGCTGTTTTTT.

The chain recombines TRBV19 with TRBJ1-1; 8 bases fit TRBD1. Germline loops: CDR1 LNHDA, CDR2 SQIVND (reference sequence). Unmatched junction bases numbered 11, after V lost 10 bases and J lost 1 base. The CDR3 is 15 residues long. The CDR3 protein is CATGPYGQGNTEAFF. CDR3 sequence (DNA): TGTGCCACTGGACCCTATGGACAGGGGAACACTGAAGCTTTCTTT. The full variable domain, in which reference TRBV19 and TRBJ1-1 provide the parts outside the CDR3, is DGGITQSPKYLFRKEGQNVTLSCEQNLNHDAMYWYRQDPGQGLRLIYYSQIVNDFQKGDIAEGYSVSREKKESFPLTVTSAQKNPTAFYLCATGPYGQGNTEAFFGQGTRLTVV.

The V gene is TRBV9, the J gene TRBJ2-5; tentative D call: TRBD2 (5 bases). The J call could be wrong; TRBJ2-7 is a better fit for the DNA end. This CDR3 is built from 16 residues. Germline values: CDR1 SGDLS, CDR2 YYNGEE. CDR3 loop: CASSVNSGVNFYEQYF. CDR3 DNA: TGTGCCAGCAGCGTAAACAGCGGAGTCAATTTCTACGAGCAGTACTTC.

V usage is TRBV7-9 and J usage is TRBJ1-3; D unresolved. V gave up 2 bases and J gave up 1 base, with 6 bases separating them. The CDR3 runs 14 residues. Germline-derived CDR1 and CDR2 are SEHNR and FQNEAQ (reference sequence). The CDR3 nucleotides read TGTGCCAGCAGCTTAAGAGGGTCTGGAAACACCATATATTTT. Protein sequence: CASSLRGSGNTIYF.

This sequence joins TRBV19 and TRBJ2-7; 10 bases are a match to TRBD2. J was trimmed by 0 bases and V by 0 bases; bases with no gene match: 5. The CDR3 is 17 amino acids. From germline, CDR1 is LNHDA and CDR2 SQIVND (reference sequence). The CDR3 spells CASSIESRLAGSYEQYF. The CDR3 bases are TGTGCCAGTAGTATAGAAAGTCGACTAGCGGGCTCCTACGAGCAGTACTTC.

The rearrangement joins TRBV6-5 to TRBJ1-1, with 8 positions matching TRBD1. The V segment lost 6 bases and the J segment 2 bases; nucleotides outside the gene matches: 5. The V gene's germline CDR1 is MNHEY and CDR2 SVGAGI. The CDR3 runs 14 residues. The CDR3 reads CASRRQGHNTEAFF. CDR3 sequence (DNA): TGTGCCAGCAGACGACAGGGGCACAACACTGAAGCTTTCTTT.

This sequence joins TRBV18 and TRBJ2-3; 9 positions agree with TRBD1. Per germline, CDR1 KGHSH and CDR2 LQKENI. V dropped 4 bases and J dropped 3; count of bases not matched to a gene: 8. CDR3 size: 16 residues. The CDR3 sequence: CASSLGFGQGTDTQYF. CDR3 DNA sequence: TGTGCCAGCTCACTTGGTTTTGGACAGGGGACAGATACGCAGTATTTT.

V and J are TRBV19 and TRBJ1-1; TRBD1 agrees at 8 bases. This CDR3 is 15 amino acids long. CDR1 is LNHDA and CDR2 is SQIVND in the germline V gene (reference sequence). Trimming cost V 3 bases and J 10 bases; bases outside gene matches: 13. Here the CDR3 reads CASSIRDRTLRGAFF. CDR3 coding DNA: TGTGCCAGTAGTATCCGGGACAGGACCTTAAGGGGAGCTTTCTTT.

J is TRBJ2-1 and V is TRBV5-1; 10 bases are shared with TRBD2. Germline-derived CDR1 and CDR2 are SGHRS and YFSETQ. J lost 6 bases, V lost 5 bases, and 8 bases had no gene match. This CDR3 is 15 amino acids long. CDR3 protein: CASRPTSGKSNEQFF. The CDR3 coding sequence is TGCGCCAGCAGACCTACTAGCGGGAAATCCAATGAGCAGTTCTTC. Combining the CDR3 with reference TRBV5-1 and TRBJ2-1 gives the whole variable domain KAGVTQTPRYLIKTRGQQVTLSCSPISGHRSVSWYQQTPGQGLQFLFEYFSETQRNKGNFPGRFSGRQFSNSRSEMNVSTLELGDSALYLCASRPTSGKSNEQFFGPGTRLTVL.

The chain links TRBV19 to TRBJ2-2; the match to TRBD2 covers 10 bases. Unmatched junction bases numbered 1, after V lost 3 bases and J lost 3 bases. The CDR3 loop spans 15 amino acids. The germline gives CDR1 LNHDA, CDR2 SQIVND (reference sequence). The CDR3 nucleotides are TGTGCCAGTAGTATGACTAGCGGGTACACCGGGGAGCTGTTTTTT. It codes for CASSMTSGYTGELFF.

V is TRBV5-1 and J is TRBJ2-2; TRBD1 matches 7 bases. V lost 5 bases and J lost 5; bases outside the gene matches: 9. The CDR3 is made up of 15 amino acids. Germline-derived CDR1 and CDR2 are SGHRS and YFSETQ. DNA of the CDR3: TGCGCCAGCAGTACTAGACAGGGTTCGACCGGGGAGCTGTTTTTT. Amino acids: CASSTRQGSTGELFF.

This clone was observed a single time. The rearrangement uses TRBV7-9 and TRBJ2-5, with D possibly TRBD1 on 5 matching bases. Germline V gives CDR1 SEHNR, CDR2 FQNEAQ (reference sequence). The CDR3 has 14 amino acids. V gave up 5 bases and J gave up 5 bases, with 15 bases separating them. The CDR3 DNA reads as TGTGCCAGCAGCCTATTAGGGGCGAGGGAGACCCAGTACTTC. Translated: CASSLLGARETQYF. The full variable domain, in which reference TRBV7-9 and TRBJ2-5 provide the parts outside the CDR3, is DTGVSQNPRHKITKRGQNVTFRCDPISEHNRLYWYRQTLGQGPEFLTYFQNEAQLEKSRLLSDRFSAERPKGSFSTLEIQRTEQGDSAMYLCASSLLGARETQYFGPGTRLLVL.

CDR3: CASSPGRREQYF. In nucleotides, the CDR3 is TGTGCCAGCAGCCCAGGAAGGCGTGAGCAGTACTTC. The chain couples TRBV7-2 to TRBJ2-7; D is undetermined. Trimming took 5 bases from V and 7 from J, leaving 12 bases between them. Germline lookup yields CDR1 SGHTA and CDR2 FQGNSA. The CDR3 has 12 residues.

The gene calls are TRBV2 and TRBJ1-5, with D tentatively TRBD1 (5 bases). The CDR3 has 16 residues. V was cut by 1 base and J by 1 base, with 11 bases left in between. The germline V gene encodes CDR1 SNHLY and CDR2 FYNNEI. The CDR3 loop reads CASSEVGGVSNQPQHF. CDR3 sequence (DNA): TGTGCCAGCAGTGAAGTTGGGGGGGTCAGCAATCAGCCCCAGCATTTT.

This chain connects TRBV10-3 to TRBJ2-7; maybe TRBD1 (5 bases). Germline values: CDR1 ENHRY, CDR2 SYGVKD. V was cut by 2 bases and J by 5 bases, with 16 bases left in between. The CDR3 sequence is 15 residues long. The CDR3 here is CAISETGVSVNEQYF. For the CDR3, the DNA is TGTGCCATCAGTGAGACAGGAGTCTCAGTCAACGAGCAGTACTTC.

The chain uses TRBV14 and TRBJ2-1; 8 bases match TRBD1. Germline V gene sequence: CDR1 SGHDN, CDR2 FVKESK. V gave up 2 bases and J gave up 16 bases; unmatched junction bases: 7. There are 12 residues in the CDR3. This CDR3 is CASSQTTGVDFF. The CDR3 DNA reads as TGTGCCAGCAGCCAAACGACAGGGGTCGACTTCTTC.

V and J are TRBV4-1 and TRBJ1-3; 11 bases match TRBD1. V dropped 4 bases and J dropped 3; count of bases not matched to a gene: 14. This CDR3 is built from 19 residues. CDR1 and CDR2 (germline): MGHRA, YSYEKL. This chain's CDR3 is CASSRPSTGQGAYGNTIYF. CDR3 nucleotide sequence: TGCGCCAGCAGCCGACCATCTACCGGACAGGGGGCGTATGGAAACACCATATATTTT.

This clone was seen once. The rearrangement uses TRBV9 and TRBJ2-1; 9 nucleotides match TRBD2. The CDR3 loop spans 17 amino acids. V shed 0 bases and J 6 bases; nucleotides not matched to a gene: 10. Germline CDR1 SGDLS, CDR2 YYNGEE. The CDR3 DNA is TGTGCCAGCAGCGTAGTTAAGGGGACTAGCACTATCAATGAGCAGTTCTTC. Amino acids: CASSVVKGTSTINEQFF.

This clone was seen just once. J is TRBJ2-5 and V is TRBV7-9; D ambiguous. The better agreement between TRBJ2-7 and the DNA end casts doubt on the J call. The CDR3 has 13 residues. The germline V gene encodes CDR1 SEHNR and CDR2 FQNEAQ (reference sequence). The CDR3 DNA sequence: TGTGCCAGTACGTACGGTATCTCCTACGAGCAGTACTTC. It yields the protein CASTYGISYEQYF.

The V and J genes are TRBV15 and TRBJ2-1; TRBD1 agrees at 9 bases. Germline CDR1 is LNHNV and CDR2 is YYDKDF (reference sequence). The V segment lost 1 base and the J segment 3 bases; nucleotides outside the gene matches: 4. The CDR3 sequence is 16 residues long. The CDR3 protein is CATSRGGTGIYNEQFF. For the CDR3, the DNA is TGTGCCACCAGCAGAGGTGGGACAGGGATCTACAATGAGCAGTTCTTC.

The chain joins TRBV27 to TRBJ2-3; 8 nucleotides align to TRBD2. V dropped 5 bases and J dropped 1; count of bases not matched to a gene: 8. Per the germline V gene, CDR1 is MNHEY and CDR2 is SMNVEV (reference sequence). The CDR3 has 16 residues. The CDR3 is CASSPSGLGRTDTQYF. The CDR3 DNA reads TGTGCCAGCAGTCCATCGGGACTAGGGCGCACAGATACGCAGTATTTT.

Of note for this clone: At the DNA level, this CDR3 is encoded by other sequences in the same sample as well. V and J are TRBV7-2 and TRBJ2-3; 10 positions agree with TRBD2. Germline V gene data show CDR1 as SGHTA and CDR2 as FQGNSA. V was clipped by 5 bases and J by 6 bases; unmatched bases: 11. This CDR3 comprises 16 residues. In nucleotides, the CDR3 is TGTGCCAGCAGCGGAGGAGCGGGAGGGCCATATGATACGCAGTATTTT. Its translation is CASSGGAGGPYDTQYF. The whole variable domain, remainder taken from reference TRBV7-2 and TRBJ2-3, is GAGVSQSPSNKVTEKGKDVELRCDPISGHTALYWYRQSLGQGLEFLIYFQGNSAPDKSGLPSDRFSAERTGGSVSTLTIQRTQQEDSAVYLCASSGGAGGPYDTQYFGPGTRLTVL.

The V gene is TRBV7-9, the J gene TRBJ1-1; no definite D call. Germline loops: CDR1 SEHNR, CDR2 FQNEAQ (reference sequence). The ends were cut back, 1 base at V and 6 bases at J, with 9 bases in the middle. The CDR3 has 13 residues. CDR3 amino acids: CASSLGSGSEAFF. The CDR3 nucleotides are TGTGCCAGCAGCTTAGGATCCGGGTCTGAAGCTTTCTTT.

This chain uses TRBV7-2 with TRBJ2-5; weak D call: TRBD2 (6 bases). The CDR3 length is 17 residues. Germline V gene lookup returns CDR1 SGHTA and CDR2 FQGNSA. The V end lost 1 base, the J end lost 6 bases, and 21 bases lay between the germline ends. The CDR3 loop reads CASSLGGASVGQKTQYF. The CDR3 nucleotides read TGTGCCAGCAGCTTAGGGGGAGCTAGCGTTGGGCAGAAGACCCAGTACTTC.

The chain recombines TRBV5-1 with TRBJ2-7; 12 nucleotides line up with TRBD1. This CDR3 spans 15 amino acids. Germline V gene lookup returns CDR1 SGHRS and CDR2 YFSETQ. Unmatched junction bases numbered 7, after V lost 4 bases and J lost 5 bases. The DNA for the CDR3 is TGCGCCAGCAGCGTAGGGGACAGGGGGCTCAACGAGCAGTACGTC. Translating it yields CASSVGDRGLNEQYV.